The entry below describes one TCR beta chain. A few counts support this clone. Its antigen remains unidentified. No much larger clone is present one base from it, and per-base qualities are unavailable. Each collaborating institution followed its own protocols to collect whole blood in K2EDTA tubes. For TCRbeta analysis, collaborator samples were shipped as frozen whole blood, as isolated PBMCs, or as DNA extracted from either sample type. This entry belongs to a study of blood T cell repertoires in COVID-19 (dated by TCRdb to the early 2020s). At the level of the whole study: Samples from collaborators originated in the United States, Italy and Spain and spanned both the acute and convalescent phases of COVID-19. The material from the prospective study consisted of cDNA or gDNA derived from T cells, B-cell-depleted T cells, or PBMCs. Subjects who had been exposed to COVID-19, were actively infected with it, or had recovered from it provided the deeply sampled blood TCRbeta repertoires that made up the dataset. A freely available public database, intended as a resource for researchers studying the immune response to SARS-CoV-2, is where the repertoires were released. The samples were drawn from the first 160 participants of the ongoing ImmuneRACE study and from 950 to 1,500 subjects provided by 6 global collaborators. A de-identified subject ID, COVID-19 status, age in years and sex were almost always included in the sample metadata. Where HLA class I and class II types were available, the types were taken from metadata supplied by the sample provider, not from assay-based typing.

Trimmed from V: 2 bases; trimmed from J: 0 bases; junction bases lacking a gene match: 0. The CDR3 spans 14 residues, from the cysteine through the phenylalanine. The read is trimmed to its CDR3 DNA, 42 bases read in frame from base 1. CDR1 is given as MDHEN and CDR2 as SYDVKM, both from the germline V gene. Study-wide conclusions, independent of this receptor: How much clinical and demographic metadata was included differed by source and by participant, and the metadata was provided uncurated.

TCRbeta CDR3 regions were amplified from genomic DNA by means of the immunoSEQ Assay, a bias-controlled multiplex PCR. The study's own analysis went as follows. Nucleated cell counts per sample were estimated from amplification of reference gene primers within the assay. To quantify the absolute abundance of each unique TCRbeta CDR3 rearrangement, sequence reads were collapsed and filtered. For each sample, productive Simpson clonality was calculated as the square root of Simpson's diversity index over productive rearrangements. Held by TCRdb, this immuneACCESS table contains in-frame sequences only and omits some clones. Under half of the omission traces to an unresolved V gene where checked; the cause of the rest is unknown. V and J calls and clone size come straight from that table; D and trimming were deduced from the DNA. This sample holds 200,000 to 250,000 clones; 82% were observed only once. The ten biggest clones cover 3.6% of the sample.

The sequence came from an elderly woman with acute or convalescent COVID-19. The V gene is TRBV28 and the J gene is TRBJ1-1; TRBD1 lines up with 7 middle nucleotides. Sample: peripheral blood. The DNA reads as follows: TGTGCCAGCAGTTTAGGGACAGTGAACACTGAAGCTTTCTTT. Protein translation: CASSLGTVNTEAFF. Extended through the reference TRBV28 and TRBJ1-1 proteins, this CDR3 yields the full variable domain: DVKVTQSSRYLVKRTGEKVFLECVQDMDHENMFWYRQDPGLGLRLIYFSYDVKMKEKGDIPEGYSVSREKKERFSLILESASTNQTSMYLCASSLGTVNTEAFFGQGTRLTVV.